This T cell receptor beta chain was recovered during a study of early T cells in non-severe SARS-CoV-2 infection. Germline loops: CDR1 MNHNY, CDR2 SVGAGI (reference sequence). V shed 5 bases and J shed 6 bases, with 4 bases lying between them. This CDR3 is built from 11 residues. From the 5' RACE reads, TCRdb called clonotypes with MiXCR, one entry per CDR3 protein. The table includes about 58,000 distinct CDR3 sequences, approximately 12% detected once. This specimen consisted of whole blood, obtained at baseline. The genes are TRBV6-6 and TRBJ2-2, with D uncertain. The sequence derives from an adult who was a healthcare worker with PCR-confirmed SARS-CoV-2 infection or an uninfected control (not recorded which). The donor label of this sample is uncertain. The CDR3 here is CASSGAGELFF. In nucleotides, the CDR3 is TGTGCCAGCAGTGGGGCCGGGGAGCTGTTTTTT.